The 14 T cell receptor beta chains listed next were all sequenced from one sample in a study of shared clonotypes between healthy human individuals. Repertoires were generated with immunoSEQ multiplex PCR, while TCRdb's copy carries only in-frame clones and drops some. The sample includes over a million clones, around 76% seen only once; the top ten take 1.4%. The sequenced material came from memory CD4+ T cells sorted from blood. This sample's subset: CD45RA-negative fraction. These receptors all come from a man aged 18 to 29 in good health.

This chain uses TRBV7-8 with TRBJ1-1, with a possible D match to TRBD1 (5 bases). The CDR3 covers 13 residues. Trimming cost V 4 bases and J 1 base, with 7 bases left between them. Germline CDR1 is SGHVS and CDR2 is FQNEAQ. CDR3 amino acids: CASSSGRNTEAFF. The CDR3 coding sequence is TGTGCCAGCAGCTCGGGACGGAACACTGAAGCTTTCTTT.

As for this clone: This may come from a read error, since a much larger clone is one base off. The chain employs TRBV7-9 and TRBJ2-3; TRBD2 might be the D (6 bases). Germline assignment: CDR1 SEHNR and CDR2 FQNEAQ (reference sequence). Trimming removed 5 bases from V and 2 bases from J, with 8 bases in between. The CDR3 loop spans 13 amino acids. The CDR3 loop reads CASSRDFTDTQYF. CDR3 DNA: TGTGCCAGCAGCCGGGACTTCACAGATACGCAGTATTTT.

The chain has TRBV7-9 and TRBJ1-5, with D tentatively TRBD1 (6 bases). Germline V gene data show CDR1 as SEHNR and CDR2 as FQNEAQ (reference sequence). The V end was cut by 5 bases, the J end by 6 bases, with 17 bases between. This CDR3 contains 15 residues. The CDR3 reads CASSRGNIAGQPQHF. The CDR3 region has the DNA TGTGCCAGCAGCAGGGGGAATATAGCGGGTCAGCCCCAGCATTTT.

The chain employs TRBV29-1 and TRBJ1-5; 7 bases agree with TRBD1. The CDR3 is 14 residues long. V dropped 4 bases and J dropped 4; count of bases not matched to a gene: 7. Germline CDR1 SQVTM, CDR2 ANQGSEA. Written as DNA, the CDR3 is TGCAGCGTTGCATCGGGGACAGCTAATCAGCCCCAGCATTTT. Amino acids: CSVASGTANQPQHF.

This clone was detected only a few times. The genes are TRBV14 and TRBJ2-2, with 10 bases aligning to TRBD2. The CDR3 loop spans 16 amino acids. Germline CDR1 reads SGHDN; CDR2 reads FVKESK. With 4 bases clipped from V and 5 bases from J, the junction kept 7 bases outside the gene matches. The CDR3 reads CASSLELAGGTGELFF. The CDR3 coding sequence is TGTGCCAGCAGCCTCGAATTAGCGGGAGGTACCGGGGAGCTGTTTTTT.

This clone was seen many times. V gene TRBV9 combines with J gene TRBJ2-7, with D hard to call. The CDR3 is made up of 14 amino acids. With 1 base removed from V and 2 bases from J, the gap between germline ends came to 10 bases. The V gene's germline CDR1 is SGDLS and CDR2 YYNGEE. CDR3 region: CASSVTDQTYEQYF. The CDR3 nucleotides read TGTGCCAGCAGCGTAACAGATCAGACCTACGAGCAGTACTTC.

This clone showed up just a few times. This sample includes further DNA sequences coding for the same CDR3. This rearrangement joins TRBV7-2 to TRBJ2-3; D is unresolved. With 1 base removed from V and 1 base from J, the gap between germline ends came to 9 bases. Germline assignment: CDR1 SGHTA and CDR2 FQGNSA. The CDR3 is made up of 15 amino acids. CDR3 nucleotides: TGTGCCAGCAGCTTAGTCGGAGAGGGCACAGATACGCAGTATTTT. This translates into CASSLVGEGTDTQYF.

V gene TRBV25-1 combines with J gene TRBJ1-2, with 11 nucleotides matching TRBD1. CDR1 and CDR2 (germline): MGHDK, SYGVNS. V was clipped by 4 bases and J by 7 bases; unmatched bases: 5. The CDR3 loop spans 14 amino acids. The CDR3, as DNA: TGTGCCAGCAGTGGGGGACAGGGGGGTACTGGCTACACCTTC. Translating it yields CASSGGQGGTGYTF.

This clone appeared once. This chain connects TRBV9 to TRBJ1-5; the D gene is possibly TRBD1 (6 bases). Between the trimmed V and J ends, which lost 3 bases and 4 bases, there was a span of 14 bases. CDR3 length equals 15 residues. From germline, CDR1 is SGDLS and CDR2 YYNGEE. CDR3 in amino acids: CASSASGVGNQPQHF. Written as DNA, the CDR3 is TGTGCCAGCAGCGCCTCAGGGGTGGGGAATCAGCCCCAGCATTTT. The full variable domain, rest sourced from reference TRBV9 and TRBJ1-5, is DSGVTQTPKHLITATGQRVTLRCSPRSGDLSVYWYQQSLDQGLQFLIQYYNGEERAKGNILERFSAQQFPDLHSELNLSSLELGDSALYFCASSASGVGNQPQHFGDGTRLSIL.

J is TRBJ2-1 and V is TRBV7-2; tentative D call: TRBD2 (6 bases). The CDR3 is 15 amino acids. Germline CDR1 is SGHTA and CDR2 is FQGNSA. V dropped 5 bases and J dropped 4 bases, with 15 bases sitting between them. The CDR3 sequence: CASSRQASAYNEQFF. The CDR3 DNA sequence: TGTGCCAGCAGCCGCCAGGCTAGCGCTTACAATGAGCAGTTCTTC.

Notes on this clone: A single base separates this from a much larger clone, so it may be a read error. Other DNA sequences from this sample encode an identical CDR3 as well. The chain couples TRBV5-4 to TRBJ1-6; 7 positions agree with TRBD1. Germline V CDR1 and CDR2: SGHNT, YYREEE (reference sequence). Germline trimming cut 0 bases from V and 6 bases from J; bases unmatched to any gene: 0. The CDR3 sequence is 14 residues long. CDR3: CASSLGQGNSPLHF. The CDR3 region has the DNA TGTGCCAGCAGCTTGGGACAGGGTAATTCACCCCTCCACTTT.

CDR3 DNA: TGTGCCAGCAGCTATACCGGGGGCCAAGAGACCCAGTACTTC. As protein: CASSYTGGQETQYF. This chain uses TRBV7-9 with TRBJ2-5; TRBD2 might be the D (6 bases). Germline loops: CDR1 SEHNR, CDR2 FQNEAQ (reference sequence). The CDR3 loop spans 14 amino acids. The V end lost 4 bases, the J end lost 1 base, and 10 bases lay between the germline ends.

The CDR3 loop is CASSLFGSGVNTGELFF. CDR3 nucleotides: TGCGCCAGCAGCTTGTTCGGTAGCGGGGTAAACACCGGGGAGCTGTTTTTT. The chain carries TRBV5-1 and TRBJ2-2, with 8 bases aligning to TRBD2. The V gene end was trimmed by 1 base and the J gene end by 2 bases; junction bases not matched to a gene: 7. This CDR3 contains 17 residues. Germline V gives CDR1 SGHRS, CDR2 YFSETQ.

V gene TRBV5-1 combines with J gene TRBJ1-1, with TRBD1 matching over 9 bases. The CDR3 covers 17 residues. Germline lookup yields CDR1 SGHRS and CDR2 YFSETQ. The V segment lost 5 bases and the J segment 0 bases; nucleotides outside the gene matches: 11. Here the CDR3 DNA reads TGCGCCAGCAGTTCGGGACAGGGCTGGCTCATGAACACTGAAGCTTTCTTT. It yields the protein CASSSGQGWLMNTEAFF.